The 2 T cell receptor beta chains below were found in one sample sequenced in a study of response to subunit inactivated influenza vaccine. MiXCR was run by TCRdb on the RT-PCR reads, yielding one entry per CDR3 protein. The table records more than 700,000 distinct CDR3 sequences, roughly 20% of them present only once. Sequences were derived from PBMCs from blood, sampled approximately 5 days after vaccination. The origin of the receptors is a man aged 45 to 65 who received an inactivated influenza vaccine.

This clonotype was observed a handful of times. The rearrangement links TRBV4-2 to TRBJ2-7; a weak D match, TRBD1 (5 bases). Trimming cost V 1 base and J 3 bases, with 7 bases left between them. Germline V CDR1 and CDR2: LGHNA, YNFKEQ. The CDR3 runs to 13 residues. The CDR3: CASSQGQNYEQYF. CDR3 nucleotide sequence: TGTGCCAGCAGCCAAGGACAGAACTACGAGCAGTACTTC.

The chain carries TRBV20-1 and TRBJ2-7; possibly TRBD1 for D (6 bases). The CDR3 has 15 residues. V lost 2 bases and J lost 2, with 16 bases in between. The germline CDR1 and CDR2 sequences are DFQATT and SNEGSKA (reference sequence). CDR3 sequence reads: CSARSIGGIAYEQYF. As DNA, the CDR3 is TGCAGTGCTAGAAGCATAGGGGGAATAGCCTACGAGCAGTACTTC.